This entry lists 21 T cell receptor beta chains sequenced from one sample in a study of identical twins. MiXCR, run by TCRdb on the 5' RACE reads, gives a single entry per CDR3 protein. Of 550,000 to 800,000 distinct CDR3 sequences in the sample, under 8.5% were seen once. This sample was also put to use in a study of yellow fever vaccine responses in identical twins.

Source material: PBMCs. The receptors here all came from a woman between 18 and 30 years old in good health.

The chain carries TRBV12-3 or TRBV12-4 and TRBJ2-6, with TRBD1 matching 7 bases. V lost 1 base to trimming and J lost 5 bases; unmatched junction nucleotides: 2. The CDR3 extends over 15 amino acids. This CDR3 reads CASSLGGGRANVLTF. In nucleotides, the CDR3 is TGTGCCAGCAGTTTAGGAGGGGGCCGGGCCAACGTCCTGACTTTC.

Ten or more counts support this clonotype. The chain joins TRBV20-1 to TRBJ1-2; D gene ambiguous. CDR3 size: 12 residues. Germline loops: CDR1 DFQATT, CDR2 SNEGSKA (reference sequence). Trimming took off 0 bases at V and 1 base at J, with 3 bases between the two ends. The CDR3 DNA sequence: TGCAGTGCTAGAGAGGTTAACTATGGCTACACCTTC. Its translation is CSAREVNYGYTF.

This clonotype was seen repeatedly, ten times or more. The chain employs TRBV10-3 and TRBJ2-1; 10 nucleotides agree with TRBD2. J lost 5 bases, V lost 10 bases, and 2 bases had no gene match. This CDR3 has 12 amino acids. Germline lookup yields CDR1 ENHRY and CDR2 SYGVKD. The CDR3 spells CATGTSDNEQFF. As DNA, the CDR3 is TGTGCCACCGGGACTAGCGACAATGAGCAGTTCTTC.

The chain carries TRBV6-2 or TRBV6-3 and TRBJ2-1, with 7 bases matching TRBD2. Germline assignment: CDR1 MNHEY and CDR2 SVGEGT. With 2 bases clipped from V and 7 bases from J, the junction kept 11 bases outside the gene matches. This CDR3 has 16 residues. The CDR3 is CASSYPIRDYGNEQFF. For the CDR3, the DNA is TGTGCCAGCAGTTACCCCATCCGGGACTATGGGAATGAGCAGTTCTTC.

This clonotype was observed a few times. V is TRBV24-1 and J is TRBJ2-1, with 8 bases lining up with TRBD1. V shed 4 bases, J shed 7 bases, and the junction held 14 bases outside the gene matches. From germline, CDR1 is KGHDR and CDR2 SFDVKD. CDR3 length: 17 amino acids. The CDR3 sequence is CATSEGQGLSLENEQFF. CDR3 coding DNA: TGTGCCACCAGTGAAGGACAGGGTCTATCCTTGGAAAATGAGCAGTTCTTC.

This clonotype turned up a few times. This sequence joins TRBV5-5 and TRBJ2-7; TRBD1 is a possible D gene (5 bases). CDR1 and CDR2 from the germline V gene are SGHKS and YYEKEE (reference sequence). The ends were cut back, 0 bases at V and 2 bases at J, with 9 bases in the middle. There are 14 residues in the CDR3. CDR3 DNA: TGTGCCAGCAGCTTGGTGCAGGGAACCTACGAGCAGTACGTC. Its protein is CASSLVQGTYEQYV.

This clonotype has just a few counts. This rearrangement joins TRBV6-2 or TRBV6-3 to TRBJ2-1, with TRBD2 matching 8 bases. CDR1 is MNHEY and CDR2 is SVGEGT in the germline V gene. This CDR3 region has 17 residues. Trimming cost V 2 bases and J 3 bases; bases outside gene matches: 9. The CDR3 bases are TGTGCCAGCAGTTACCCCCTGGCGGGGGGTCTCTACAATGAGCAGTTCTTC. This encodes CASSYPLAGGLYNEQFF.

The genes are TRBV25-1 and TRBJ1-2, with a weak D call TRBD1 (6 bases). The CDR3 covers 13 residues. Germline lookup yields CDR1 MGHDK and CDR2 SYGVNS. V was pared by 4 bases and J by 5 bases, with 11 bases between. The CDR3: CASSAPTGYGYTF. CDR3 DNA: TGTGCCAGCAGTGCGCCCACAGGGTATGGCTACACCTTC.

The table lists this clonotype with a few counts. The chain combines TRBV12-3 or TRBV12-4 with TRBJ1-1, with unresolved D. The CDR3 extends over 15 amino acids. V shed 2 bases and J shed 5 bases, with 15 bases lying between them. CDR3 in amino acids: CASSLILGKGTEAFF. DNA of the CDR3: TGTGCCAGCAGTTTAATTCTGGGCAAAGGGACTGAAGCTTTCTTT.

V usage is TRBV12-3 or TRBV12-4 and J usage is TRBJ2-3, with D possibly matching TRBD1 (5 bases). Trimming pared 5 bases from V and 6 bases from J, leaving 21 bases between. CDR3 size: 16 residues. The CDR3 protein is CASSPGAIRGGDTQYF. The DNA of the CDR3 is TGTGCCAGCAGTCCCGGAGCCATAAGGGGTGGGGATACGCAGTATTTT.

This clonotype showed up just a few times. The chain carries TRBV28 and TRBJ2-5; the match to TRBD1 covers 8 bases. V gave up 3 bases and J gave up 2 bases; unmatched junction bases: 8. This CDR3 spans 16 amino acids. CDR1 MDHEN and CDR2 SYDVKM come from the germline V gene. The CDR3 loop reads CASSLSRGLMQETQYF. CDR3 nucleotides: TGTGCCAGCAGTTTGTCCAGGGGGCTTATGCAAGAGACCCAGTACTTC.

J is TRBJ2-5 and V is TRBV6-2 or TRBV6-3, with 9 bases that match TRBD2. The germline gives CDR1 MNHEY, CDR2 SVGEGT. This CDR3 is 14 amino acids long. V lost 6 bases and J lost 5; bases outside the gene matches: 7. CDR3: CASRPLAGVETQYF. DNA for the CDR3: TGTGCCAGCAGACCACTAGCGGGCGTCGAGACCCAGTACTTC.

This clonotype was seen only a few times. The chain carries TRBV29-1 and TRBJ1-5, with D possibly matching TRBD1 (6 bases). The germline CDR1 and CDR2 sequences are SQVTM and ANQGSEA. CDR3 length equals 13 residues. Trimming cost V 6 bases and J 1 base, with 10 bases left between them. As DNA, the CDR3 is TGCAGCGTAGGGGACAACAGCAATCAGCCCCAGCATTTT. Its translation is CSVGDNSNQPQHF. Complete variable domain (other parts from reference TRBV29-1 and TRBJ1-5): SAVISQKPSRDICQRGTSLTIQCQVDSQVTMMFWYRQQPGQSLTLIATANQGSEATYESGFVIDKFPISRPNLTFSTLTVSNMSPEDSSIYLCSVGDNSNQPQHFGDGTRLSIL.

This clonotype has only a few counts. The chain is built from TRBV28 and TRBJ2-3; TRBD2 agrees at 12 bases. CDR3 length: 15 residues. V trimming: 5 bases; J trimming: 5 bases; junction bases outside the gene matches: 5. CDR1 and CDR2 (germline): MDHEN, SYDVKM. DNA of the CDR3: TGTGCCAGCAGTCCCAGGACTAGCGGGGTAGATACGCAGTATTTT. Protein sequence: CASSPRTSGVDTQYF.

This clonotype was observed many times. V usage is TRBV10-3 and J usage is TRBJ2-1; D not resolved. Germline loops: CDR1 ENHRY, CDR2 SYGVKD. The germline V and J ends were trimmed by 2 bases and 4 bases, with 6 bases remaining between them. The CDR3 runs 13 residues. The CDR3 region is CAISETTYNEQFF. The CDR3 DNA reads TGTGCCATCAGTGAGACTACTTACAATGAGCAGTTCTTC.

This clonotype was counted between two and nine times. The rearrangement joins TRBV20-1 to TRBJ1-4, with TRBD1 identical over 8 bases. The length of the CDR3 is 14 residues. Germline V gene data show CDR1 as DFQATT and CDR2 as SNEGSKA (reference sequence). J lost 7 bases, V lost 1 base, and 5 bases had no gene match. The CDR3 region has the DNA TGCAGTGCTAGAGGGGGACAGGCGGGTGAAAAACTGTTTTTT. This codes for CSARGGQAGEKLFF.

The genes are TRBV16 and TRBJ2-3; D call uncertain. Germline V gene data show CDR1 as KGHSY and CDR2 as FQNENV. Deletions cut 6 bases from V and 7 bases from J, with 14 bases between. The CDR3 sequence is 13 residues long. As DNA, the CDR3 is TGTGCCAGCAGTCAAAAGCTCCGCCATACGCAGTATTTT. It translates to CASSQKLRHTQYF.

CDR3 sequence (DNA): TGCGCCAGCAGTACTATAGCGTCGAGCACAGATACGCAGTATTTT. Its protein is CASSTIASSTDTQYF. This rearrangement joins TRBV5-1 to TRBJ2-3, with a weak D call TRBD2 (5 bases). Trimming cost V 5 bases and J 0 bases, with 13 bases left between them. CDR3 length equals 15 residues. CDR1 and CDR2 (germline): SGHRS, YFSETQ.

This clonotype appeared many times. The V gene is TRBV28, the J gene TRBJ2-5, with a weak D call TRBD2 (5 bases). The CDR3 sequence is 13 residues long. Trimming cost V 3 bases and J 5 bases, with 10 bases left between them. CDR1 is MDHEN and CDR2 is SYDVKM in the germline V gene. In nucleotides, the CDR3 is TGTGCCAGCAGTTTGGAGGTTTGGGAGACCCAGTACTTC. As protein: CASSLEVWETQYF.

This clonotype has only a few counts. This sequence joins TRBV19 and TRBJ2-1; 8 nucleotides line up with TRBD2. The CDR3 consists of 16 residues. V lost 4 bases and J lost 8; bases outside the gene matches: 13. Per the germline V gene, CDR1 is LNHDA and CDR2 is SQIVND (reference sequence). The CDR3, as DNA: TGTGCCAGTAGTAAATCCGGGGGGGCAGGTCGCCATGAGCAGTTCTTC. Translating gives CASSKSGGAGRHEQFF.

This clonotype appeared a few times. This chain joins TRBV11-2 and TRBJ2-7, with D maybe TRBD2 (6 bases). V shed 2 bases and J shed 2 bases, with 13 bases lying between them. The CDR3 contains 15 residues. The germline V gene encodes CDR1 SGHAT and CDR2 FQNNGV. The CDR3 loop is CASSLKAAGTYEQYV. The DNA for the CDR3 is TGTGCCAGCAGCTTAAAGGCCGCGGGGACCTACGAGCAGTACGTC.